The 28 T cell receptor beta chains listed next were all sequenced from one sample in a study of neoadjuvant anti-PD-1 for oral cavity cancer. Generated by immunoSEQ multiplex PCR, the TCRdb table keeps only in-frame clones and is missing some. The sample lists nearly 8,000 clones, 69% seen once, with roughly 3% in the top ten. Indicated time point: after neoadjuvant nivolumab, at surgical resection. The material was PBMCs, obtained after nivolumab (anti-PD-1) treatment. These receptors were taken from a person between 40 and 80 years old with oral cavity squamous cell carcinoma.

The chain is built from TRBV7-2 and TRBJ2-7; 8 bases are shared with TRBD1. Germline CDR1 is SGHTA and CDR2 is FQGNSA. Unmatched junction bases numbered 8, after V lost 5 bases and J lost 2 bases. The CDR3 contains 15 residues. DNA of the CDR3: TGTGCCAGCAGCCCGGGACAGGCAATTACCTACGAGCAGTACTTC. Protein sequence: CASSPGQAITYEQYF.

V gene TRBV7-2 combines with J gene TRBJ1-2; D gene ambiguous. V dropped 3 bases and J dropped 2 bases, with 10 bases sitting between them. Germline V CDR1 and CDR2: SGHTA, FQGNSA. The CDR3 covers 14 residues. As DNA, the CDR3 is TGTGCCAGCAGCTTGATGGGGTGGAACTATGGCTACACCTTC. Translating gives CASSLMGWNYGYTF.

The chain couples TRBV19 to TRBJ2-7, with a weak D call TRBD1 (6 bases). The germline CDR1 and CDR2 sequences are LNHDA and SQIVND (reference sequence). The length of the CDR3 is 14 residues. V was cut by 5 bases and J by 0 bases, with 11 bases left in between. CDR3 sequence reads: CASSPPGVSYEQYF. Here the CDR3 DNA reads TGTGCCAGTAGTCCCCCAGGGGTCTCCTACGAGCAGTACTTC.

Only a few counts were recorded for this clone. CDR3 nucleotide sequence: TGTGCCAGCAACCGGGACAGGGGTAACGAGCAGTACTTC. Translating it yields CASNRDRGNEQYF. V is TRBV7-2 and J is TRBJ2-7, with TRBD1 matching over 10 bases. V lost 7 bases and J lost 5; bases outside the gene matches: 5. Germline lookup yields CDR1 SGHTA and CDR2 FQGNSA. The CDR3 sequence is 13 residues long.

This clone was seen only a few times. The chain links TRBV19 to TRBJ1-2; perhaps TRBD1 as D (5 bases). Trimming took off 5 bases at V and 3 bases at J, with 16 bases between the two ends. The length of the CDR3 is 15 residues. CDR1 LNHDA and CDR2 SQIVND come from the germline V gene (reference sequence). CDR3 region: CASSAGRAVDYGYTF. CDR3 in DNA: TGTGCCAGTAGTGCGGGACGGGCAGTCGACTATGGCTACACCTTC.

This clone has more than one count but fewer than ten. The chain couples TRBV5-6 to TRBJ1-5, with 7 bases fitting TRBD1. CDR3 length equals 17 residues. From germline, CDR1 is SGHDT and CDR2 YYEEEE. The V and J ends lost 1 base and 1 base, in that order; junction bases with no gene match: 8. The CDR3 nucleotides read TGTGCCAGCAGCTTGTTTGCAGGGGGGGTAAGCAATCAGCCCCAGCATTTT. This codes for CASSLFAGGVSNQPQHF. Looking up the rest from reference TRBV5-6 and TRBJ1-5 gives the full variable domain: DAGVTQSPTHLIKTRGQQVTLRCSPKSGHDTVSWYQQALGQGPQFIFQYYEEEERQRGNFPDRFSGHQFPNYSSELNVNALLLGDSALYLCASSLFAGGVSNQPQHFGDGTRLSIL.

V and J are TRBV11-2 and TRBJ1-2, with D hard to call. The V and J ends lost 0 bases and 7 bases respectively, with 6 bases between them. This CDR3 has 12 amino acids. CDR1 and CDR2 (germline): SGHAT, FQNNGV. CDR3 DNA: TGTGCCAGCAGCTTAGAAGCGAGTGGCTACACCTTC. The encoded protein is CASSLEASGYTF. Full variable domain (rest looked up from reference TRBV11-2 and TRBJ1-2): EAGVAQSPRYKIIEKRQSVAFWCNPISGHATLYWYQQILGQGPKLLIQFQNNGVVDDSQLPKDRFSAERLKGVDSTLKIQPAKLEDSAVYLCASSLEASGYTFGSGTRLTVV.

V usage is TRBV27 and J usage is TRBJ2-2, with TRBD2 matching over 11 bases. Trimming cost V 5 bases and J 6 bases; bases outside gene matches: 14. The germline V gene has CDR1 MNHEY and CDR2 SMNVEV (reference sequence). The CDR3 is made up of 18 amino acids. The CDR3 loop is CASSPSGSGGASPGELFF. The CDR3, as DNA: TGTGCCAGCAGTCCCTCCGGTAGCGGGGGGGCTAGCCCCGGGGAGCTGTTTTTT.

The rearrangement joins TRBV6-6 to TRBJ2-7; unclear D gene. V lost 2 bases and J 2 bases, leaving 4 bases between the germline ends. In germline, CDR1 is MNHNY, CDR2 SVGAGI (reference sequence). There are 12 residues in the CDR3. This chain's CDR3 is CASSYRPYEQYF. Here the CDR3 DNA reads TGTGCCAGCAGTTACCGCCCCTACGAGCAGTACTTC.

V gene TRBV6-1 combines with J gene TRBJ2-5, with 10 bases fitting TRBD1. V shed 4 bases, J shed 4 bases, and the junction held 0 bases outside the gene matches. This CDR3 contains 13 residues. Germline V gene sequence: CDR1 MNHNS, CDR2 SASEGT. The CDR3 spells CASSGTGGETQYF. DNA for the CDR3: TGTGCCAGCAGTGGGACAGGGGGAGAGACCCAGTACTTC.

This clone has a handful of counts. A read error may produce the germline difference seen at one junction end. The genes are TRBV7-2 and TRBJ2-7; weak D call: TRBD1 (6 bases). The CDR3 runs to 15 residues. Germline values: CDR1 SGHTA, CDR2 FQGNSA. CDR3 nucleotide sequence: TGTGCCAGCAGCCCGGAAAGGACAGCTAGCTACCAGCAGTACTTC. It specifies CASSPERTASYQQYF. The complete variable domain, with remaining parts taken from reference TRBV7-2 and TRBJ2-7, reads GAGVSQSPSNKVTEKGKDVELRCDPISGHTALYWYRQSLGQGLEFLIYFQGNSAPDKSGLPSDRFSAERTGGSVSTLTIQRTQQEDSAVYLCASSPERTASYQQYFGPGTRLTVT.

The chain employs TRBV6-5 and TRBJ2-7; TRBD1 matches 8 bases. The germline CDR1 and CDR2 sequences are MNHEY and SVGAGI. The J segment lost 6 bases and the V segment lost 3 bases, leaving 13 bases of the junction unmatched. The CDR3 covers 16 residues. The CDR3 DNA is TGTGCCAGCAGTTATGGGACAGGAGTCAACCAGCGCGAGCAGTACTTC. It yields the protein CASSYGTGVNQREQYF.

J is TRBJ1-4 and V is TRBV4-2; 8 bases agree with TRBD1. The germline V gene encodes CDR1 LGHNA and CDR2 YNFKEQ. Trimming took 3 bases from V and 8 from J; bases not matched to a gene: 5. CDR3 length equals 14 residues. The CDR3 bases are TGTGCCAGCAGCCAGGACAGGGAACGGGAAAAACTGTTTTTT. It yields the protein CASSQDREREKLFF.

This clone came up a few times. The genes are TRBV4-2 and TRBJ1-6, with a weak D call TRBD1 (5 bases). Trimming took off 0 bases at V and 9 bases at J, with 12 bases between the two ends. Germline V gene lookup returns CDR1 LGHNA and CDR2 YNFKEQ. This CDR3 is 15 amino acids long. The CDR3 sequence is CASSQDRAGPSPLHF. CDR3 in DNA: TGTGCCAGCAGCCAAGATCGGGCAGGGCCTTCACCCCTCCACTTT.

The J gene is TRBJ2-2, the V gene TRBV11-2; D call uncertain. The CDR3 consists of 15 residues. Germline-derived CDR1 and CDR2 are SGHAT and FQNNGV. Between the trimmed V and J ends, which lost 7 bases and 2 bases, there was a span of 14 bases. The CDR3 nucleotides are TGTGCCAGCACCCCCCACCCACAAAACACCGGGGAGCTGTTTTTT. It codes for CASTPHPQNTGELFF.

The V and J genes are TRBV7-9 and TRBJ1-6; TRBD1 is a possible D gene (6 bases). Germline loops: CDR1 SEHNR, CDR2 FQNEAQ (reference sequence). The germline V and J ends were trimmed by 5 bases and 7 bases, with 15 bases remaining between them. The CDR3 spans 15 residues. The CDR3, as DNA: TGTGCCAGCAGCCCACAGGGAGGGTTGAATTCACCCCTCCACTTT. This codes for CASSPQGGLNSPLHF.

This rearrangement joins TRBV6-5 to TRBJ2-5, with 11 positions matching TRBD2. V lost 4 bases and J lost 5; bases outside the gene matches: 3. In germline, CDR1 is MNHEY, CDR2 SVGAGI. The CDR3 consists of 14 residues. DNA for the CDR3: TGTGCCAGCAGTTTCGCTAGCGGGGGGGAGACCCAGTACTTC. Its protein product is CASSFASGGETQYF.

This clone was counted once. The V call is TRBV27, the J call TRBJ2-6; TRBD1 matches at 12 bases. The CDR3 runs to 19 residues. Germline V gene sequence: CDR1 MNHEY, CDR2 SMNVEV (reference sequence). The V segment lost 0 bases and the J segment 2 bases; nucleotides outside the gene matches: 5. CDR3 coding DNA: TGTGCCAGCAGTTTATCCGGGACAGGGGGCCAGACTGGGGCCAACGTCCTGACTTTC. It is translated as CASSLSGTGGQTGANVLTF.

V and J are TRBV27 and TRBJ2-2; tentatively, D is TRBD1 (5 bases). V dropped 7 bases and J dropped 6 bases, with 9 bases sitting between them. The CDR3 has 12 amino acids. From germline, CDR1 is MNHEY and CDR2 SMNVEV (reference sequence). CDR3 bases: TGTGCCAGCAAGGGGTCGGCCGGGGAGCTGTTTTTT. Protein product: CASKGSAGELFF.

V is TRBV7-9 and J is TRBJ2-2; D unclear. Germline V lookup: CDR1 SEHNR, CDR2 FQNEAQ (reference sequence). V was cut by 1 base and J by 4 bases, with 7 bases left in between. This CDR3 comprises 14 residues. The CDR3 protein is CASSLEGITGELFF. DNA of the CDR3: TGTGCCAGCAGCTTAGAGGGTATCACCGGGGAGCTGTTTTTT.

The gene calls are TRBV7-6 and TRBJ2-7, with TRBD1 identical over 7 bases. CDR3 size: 15 residues. J gave up 0 bases and V 2 bases, and 4 bases lay outside the gene matches. Germline V gene lookup returns CDR1 SGHVS and CDR2 FNYEAQ. This CDR3 reads CASSLSNRGSYEQYF. The CDR3 coding sequence is TGTGCCAGCAGCTTATCCAACAGGGGCTCCTACGAGCAGTACTTC.

This rearrangement joins TRBV9 to TRBJ2-5; D tentatively fits TRBD1 or TRBD2 (5 bases each). There are 14 residues in the CDR3. Trimming shortened V by 8 bases and J by 1 base, and 15 bases separated the two germline ends. Germline values: CDR1 SGDLS, CDR2 YYNGEE. The chain's CDR3 is CARDKWGPQETQYF. The DNA of the CDR3 is TGTGCCAGAGACAAGTGGGGACCCCAAGAGACCCAGTACTTC.

The chain uses TRBV21-1 and TRBJ2-7. TRBV21-1 is an annotated pseudogene. This CDR3 contains 14 residues. As DNA, the CDR3 is TGTGCCAGCAGCAAAGTCCCGATGAATTGGGAGCAGTACTTC. Protein product: CASSKVPMNWEQYF.

The V and J genes are TRBV10-3 and TRBJ1-4; a possible D gene is TRBD1 (6 bases). Germline CDR1 ENHRY, CDR2 SYGVKD. The CDR3 spans 13 residues. With 8 bases removed from V and 2 bases from J, the gap between germline ends came to 9 bases. Here the CDR3 DNA reads TGTGCCATCTCGGGGGGCACTAATGAAAAACTGTTTTTT. It codes for CAISGGTNEKLFF.

The gene calls are TRBV5-4 and TRBJ2-7, with 11 bases aligning to TRBD2. This CDR3 spans 15 amino acids. Trimming took 4 bases from V and 0 from J; bases not matched to a gene: 3. Germline CDR1 and CDR2: SGHNT and YYREEE (reference sequence). The CDR3 DNA is TGTGCCAGCAGCCTAGGGACTAGCGGCTCCTACGAGCAGTACTTC. Encoded protein: CASSLGTSGSYEQYF.

This rearrangement joins TRBV7-9 to TRBJ2-7, with 8 bases lining up with TRBD1. This CDR3 is 17 amino acids long. Trimming cost V 10 bases and J 0 bases; bases outside gene matches: 17. Looked up from germline, CDR1 is SEHNR and CDR2 is FQNEAQ (reference sequence). In DNA, the CDR3 is TGTGCCACCACCCCGTCCGCAGGGGGCTATCCCTCCTACGAGCAGTACTTC. Translation gives CATTPSAGGYPSYEQYF.

V is TRBV5-6 and J is TRBJ2-3; a weak D match, TRBD2 (6 bases). The CDR3 totals 18 residues. Germline V gene sequence: CDR1 SGHDT, CDR2 YYEEEE. The V and J ends lost 0 bases and 6 bases respectively, with 23 bases between them. The CDR3 protein is CASSLVVGAVLAGDTQYF. The CDR3 DNA follows: TGTGCCAGCAGCTTGGTGGTCGGAGCGGTACTAGCTGGGGATACGCAGTATTTT.

The chain recombines TRBV5-1 with TRBJ2-1; 9 positions agree with TRBD2. The CDR3 consists of 17 residues. The J segment lost 2 bases and the V segment lost 3 bases, leaving 9 bases of the junction unmatched. Germline CDR1 reads SGHRS; CDR2 reads YFSETQ. The CDR3 reads CASSWGTSRGPYNEQFF. In DNA form, the CDR3 reads TGCGCCAGCAGCTGGGGGACTAGCCGCGGGCCCTACAATGAGCAGTTCTTC.